This passage covers 13 T cell receptor beta chains from one sample sequenced in a study of blood T cell repertoires in COVID-19. Generated by immunoSEQ multiplex PCR, the TCRdb table keeps only in-frame clones and is missing some. The top ten hold over 35% of the sample, which has approximately 80,000 clones, around 81% seen once. The sample was peripheral blood. The receptor set was obtained from an elderly man with acute or convalescent COVID-19.

The J gene is TRBJ1-6, the V gene TRBV6-5, with D tentatively TRBD1 (6 bases). This CDR3 spans 13 amino acids. V was shortened by 6 bases and J by 8 bases, with 11 bases between the two germline ends. Looked up from germline, CDR1 is MNHEY and CDR2 is SVGAGI. CDR3 region: CASRREGDSPLHF. The CDR3 DNA reads TGTGCCAGCAGGAGGGAGGGGGATTCACCCCTCCACTTT.

A few counts support this clone. The rearrangement uses TRBV5-1 and TRBJ1-5; 7 bases agree with TRBD1. V dropped 3 bases and J dropped 1; count of bases not matched to a gene: 4. Germline CDR1 and CDR2: SGHRS and YFSETQ. The CDR3 is 15 residues long. CDR3 loop: CASSSTGDSNQPQHF. CDR3 DNA sequence: TGCGCCAGCAGCTCTACAGGGGACAGCAATCAGCCCCAGCATTTT.

The V gene is TRBV5-1, the J gene TRBJ2-2; TRBD2 is a possible D gene (6 bases). Between the trimmed V and J ends, which lost 2 bases and 4 bases, there was a span of 12 bases. CDR1 SGHRS and CDR2 YFSETQ come from the germline V gene. This CDR3 contains 15 residues. Written as DNA, the CDR3 is TGCGCCAGCAGCTTTGCGGGATCGGTCACCGGGGAGCTGTTTTTT. This gives the protein CASSFAGSVTGELFF.

The V and J genes are TRBV7-9 and TRBJ2-1; perhaps TRBD2 as D (6 bases). V lost 3 bases to trimming and J lost 0 bases, with 6 bases between them. The germline V gene encodes CDR1 SEHNR and CDR2 FQNEAQ (reference sequence). The length of the CDR3 is 14 residues. CDR3: CASSLGGSYNEQFF. DNA of the CDR3: TGTGCCAGCAGCTTGGGGGGCTCCTACAATGAGCAGTTCTTC. Looking up the rest from reference TRBV7-9 and TRBJ2-1 gives the full variable domain: DTGVSQNPRHKITKRGQNVTFRCDPISEHNRLYWYRQTLGQGPEFLTYFQNEAQLEKSRLLSDRFSAERPKGSFSTLEIQRTEQGDSAMYLCASSLGGSYNEQFFGPGTRLTVL.

This clone was seen once. This chain joins TRBV28 and TRBJ2-7; weak D call: TRBD2 (6 bases). The CDR3 sequence is 13 residues long. V was pared by 8 bases and J by 6 bases, with 17 bases between. Germline V lookup: CDR1 MDHEN, CDR2 SYDVKM. CDR3 sequence reads: CASEEGLSGEQYF. CDR3 coding DNA: TGTGCCAGCGAGGAGGGATTATCAGGCGAGCAGTACTTC.

This chain joins TRBV20-1 and TRBJ2-7; D is possibly TRBD1 (5 bases). The CDR3 length is 15 residues. The V gene's germline CDR1 is DFQATT and CDR2 SNEGSKA (reference sequence). Between the trimmed V and J ends, which lost 3 bases and 2 bases, there was a span of 17 bases. The CDR3 loop is CSASRGELTAYEQYF. Here the CDR3 DNA reads TGCAGTGCTAGTCGCGGAGAGTTGACAGCCTACGAGCAGTACTTC.

CDR3 amino acids: CASSPDRDFSREQYF. The CDR3 coding sequence is TGTGCCAGCAGCCCGGACAGGGACTTCTCCCGCGAGCAGTACTTC. The chain carries TRBV5-6 and TRBJ2-7; 8 bases are a match to TRBD1. Germline loops: CDR1 SGHDT, CDR2 YYEEEE. V trimming: 4 bases; J trimming: 6 bases; junction bases outside the gene matches: 12. The CDR3 runs to 15 residues.

V gene TRBV9 combines with J gene TRBJ2-5; TRBD1 aligns across 11 bases. The V segment lost 0 bases and the J segment 4 bases; nucleotides outside the gene matches: 2. The germline V gene encodes CDR1 SGDLS and CDR2 YYNGEE. The CDR3 loop spans 15 amino acids. CDR3: CASSVAGQGGETQYF. CDR3 nucleotide sequence: TGTGCCAGCAGCGTAGCGGGACAGGGGGGAGAGACCCAGTACTTC.

The chain combines TRBV7-2 with TRBJ2-1; TRBD2 matches 11 bases. Germline V gives CDR1 SGHTA, CDR2 FQGNSA. J was trimmed by 2 bases and V by 5 bases; bases with no gene match: 5. The CDR3 spans 16 residues. This CDR3 is CASSLLGLAAYNEQFF. DNA for the CDR3: TGTGCCAGCAGCCTCTTGGGACTAGCGGCCTACAATGAGCAGTTCTTC.

The CDR3 loop reads CASSFGTGGDEQYF. The CDR3 nucleotides read TGTGCCAGCAGCTTTGGGACAGGGGGGGACGAGCAGTACTTC. The chain joins TRBV13 to TRBJ2-7, with 11 bases matching TRBD1. The CDR3 covers 14 residues. From germline, CDR1 is PRHDT and CDR2 FYEKMQ (reference sequence). Trimming took 3 bases from V and 5 from J; bases not matched to a gene: 3.

This clone was counted a few times. The chain carries TRBV19 and TRBJ1-5; 10 bases agree with TRBD1. This CDR3 region has 16 residues. The V and J ends lost 5 bases and 4 bases, in that order; junction bases with no gene match: 8. Germline V gene sequence: CDR1 LNHDA, CDR2 SQIVND (reference sequence). The DNA for the CDR3 is TGTGCCAGTAGTTCGACCGGGACAGGGGTTAATCAGCCCCAGCATTTT. Translation gives CASSSTGTGVNQPQHF.

The chain uses TRBV29-1 and TRBJ1-2; 9 bases match TRBD1. Unmatched junction bases numbered 5, after V lost 6 bases and J lost 6 bases. CDR3 size: 12 residues. Germline values: CDR1 SQVTM, CDR2 ANQGSEA. For the CDR3, the DNA is TGCAGCGTCGAGGGACAGGGAGATGGCTACACCTTC. This translates into CSVEGQGDGYTF.

This clone has a single count. The V gene is TRBV18, the J gene TRBJ2-1; 8 bases line up with TRBD2. This CDR3 contains 15 residues. Germline assignment: CDR1 KGHSH and CDR2 LQKENI. V lost 5 bases, J lost 5 bases, and 8 bases stayed unmatched. The CDR3 reads CASSSTSGLNNEQFF. The CDR3 DNA is TGTGCCAGCTCATCTACTAGCGGACTAAACAATGAGCAGTTCTTC.